This T cell receptor (beta chain) was captured by sequencing in a study of blood T cell repertoires in COVID-19 (TCRdb year 2020). For context, the study as a whole: Collaborator samples came from the United States, Italy and Spain and covered acute and convalescent phases of COVID-19. The prospective study material was composed of cDNA or gDNA derived from T cells, B-cell-depleted T cells, or PBMCs. The dataset comprised deeply sampled blood TCRbeta repertoires from subjects exposed to, actively infected with, or recovered from COVID-19. A freely available public database, intended as a resource for researchers studying the immune response to SARS-CoV-2, is where the repertoires were released. The samples were drawn from two sources: the first 160 participants of the ongoing ImmuneRACE study, and 1,200 or so subjects contributed by 6 global collaborators. A de-identified subject ID, COVID-19 status, age in years and sex were almost always included in the sample metadata. HLA class I and class II types, where available, came from metadata supplied by the sample provider rather than from assay-based typing.

TCRbeta CDR3 regions were amplified from genomic DNA using the immunoSEQ Assay, a bias-controlled multiplex PCR. The original methods were these. The number of nucleated cells in each sample was estimated from the amplification of reference gene primers within the assay. To quantify the absolute abundance of each unique TCRbeta CDR3 rearrangement, sequence reads were collapsed and filtered. Productive Simpson clonality was computed per sample as the square root of Simpson's diversity index over productive rearrangements. TCRdb mirrors the immuneACCESS table, restricted to in-frame sequences. Some clones are absent from its copies; in checked studies, under half trace to an unresolved V gene, and the reason for the others is unknown. That table is the source of V, J and clone size, and D and trimming were worked out from the DNA. This sample comprises 150,000 to 200,000 clones, approximately 80% of them detected only once. The top ten clonotypes cover 9.5% to 13% of the sample.

General findings and caveats noted by the study authors: How much clinical and demographic metadata was included differed by source and by participant, and the metadata was provided uncurated.

Regarding this clone: Its antigen specificity is not known. Base-call qualities are not available, and no considerably larger clone is one nucleotide away.

Whole blood was collected in K2EDTA tubes by collaborating institutions according to the institutions' own protocols. For TCRbeta analysis, collaborators shipped samples as frozen whole blood, isolated PBMCs, or DNA extracted from either of those sample types. From the cysteine through the phenylalanine, the CDR3 covers 14 amino acids. The kept DNA is CDR3 alone, 42 bases in frame from the first base. Relative to germline, V is missing 6 bases and J is missing 4 bases, with 7 bases of the junction outside any gene match. The germline V gene encodes CDR1 MNHEY and CDR2 SVGAGI. Input material: peripheral blood. This receptor chain uses TRBV6-5 and TRBJ1-1; TRBD1 lines up with 8 middle nucleotides. The receptor comes from a human donor in a cohort sampled during active COVID-19. The nucleotide sequence reads TGTGCCAGCAGGACCCAGGGGGCAAGCACTGAAGCTTTCTTT. It specifies CASRTQGASTEAFF.